This TCR beta chain appears in the sequencing data of a study of cytomegalovirus exposure and HLA in healthy donors. Both 60 Vbeta primers and 13 Jbeta primers went into the PCR. Source study methods: Unique TCR beta chains totaled about 78 million in a later count, with approximately 11 million of them shared. Assay used: immunoSEQ multiplex PCR; TCRdb lists only in-frame clones, some missing. Clonal size and the V and J genes are those of that table, whereas D and trimming came from the DNA. The sample carries 100,000 to 150,000 clones, about 8.5% recorded once. With respect to this clone: The antigen remains undetermined.

Whole-study findings and limits: The likely explanation for a cluster of highly shared sequence variants was sequencing artifact.

CDR3 length: 14 residues. V was shortened by 0 bases and J by 4 bases, with 9 bases between the two germline ends. The chain recombines TRBV23-1 with TRBJ1-1; D is ambiguous. TRBV23-1 is recorded as an ORF, its role being uncertain. This receptor was identified in a man aged 40-49 years in good health and CMV-seronegative. Specimen: PBMCs. CDR3 bases: TGCGCCAGCAGTCAATCTTGGTGCGGCACTGAAGCTTTCTTT. This sequence encodes CASSQSWCGTEAFF.